This is a list of T cell receptor beta chains from one sample in a study of blood T cell repertoires in COVID-19. Sequencing was performed with immunoSEQ multiplex PCR; in TCRdb, only in-frame clones are kept and a portion is missing. The repertoire holds approximately 400,000 clones, with roughly 80% as singletons. Material for sequencing was peripheral blood. Every receptor here comes from a human donor with acute or convalescent COVID-19. The donor label of this sample is uncertain. The CDR3 runs from the conserved cysteine through the conserved F or W. The D gene is left open where the match is weak. A row's size may be missing; if present it is once, few, many or a size class.

j_call,clone_size,v_call,d_call,cdr3_aa,cdr3_nt
TRBJ1-4,NA,TRBV11-2,TRBD1,CASSSQGAGEKLFF,TGTGCCAGCAGCTCGCAGGGGGCAGGTGAAAAACTGTTTTTT
TRBJ1-6,once,TRBV6-5,NA,CASSQQGINSPLHF,TGTGCCAGCAGCCAACAGGGAATCAATTCACCCCTCCACTTT
TRBJ1-4,NA,TRBV6-1,NA,CASSEVWQTPNEKLFF,TGTGCCAGCAGTGAAGTCTGGCAAACCCCAAATGAAAAACTGTTTTTT
TRBJ2-7,NA,TRBV4-2,TRBD2,CASSPSTSGGSSYEQYF,TGTGCCAGCAGCCCATCTACTAGCGGGGGGAGCTCCTACGAGCAGTACTTC
TRBJ2-3,once,TRBV5-1,NA,CASSPPLGGGPDTQYF,TGCGCCAGCAGCCCACCCCTAGGGGGGGGTCCAGATACGCAGTATTTT
TRBJ2-1,NA,TRBV5-1,TRBD1,CASSSIGQGINEQFF,TGCGCCAGCAGCTCAATCGGACAGGGGATCAATGAGCAGTTCTTC
TRBJ2-6,NA,TRBV10-3,NA,CAIQRRGSGANVLTF,TGTGCCATCCAACGCCGGGGCTCTGGGGCCAACGTCCTGACTTTC
TRBJ2-3,NA,TRBV5-4,NA,CASSLGRGGGQDTQYF,TGTGCCAGCAGCTTGGGTAGGGGGGGTGGCCAAGATACGCAGTATTTT
TRBJ1-1,NA,TRBV5-8,NA,CASSLKSMNTEAFF,TGTGCCAGCAGCTTAAAGAGCATGAACACTGAAGCTTTCTTT
TRBJ2-7,NA,TRBV27,TRBD1,CASRADRVDWEQYF,TGTGCCAGCAGAGCAGACAGGGTGGACTGGGAGCAGTACTTC
TRBJ2-7,NA,TRBV11-3,NA,CASSFRGARDEQYF,TGTGCCAGCAGCTTTAGAGGCGCCAGGGACGAGCAGTACTTC
TRBJ1-2,once,TRBV5-5,NA,CASSTEGGKNYGYTF,TGTGCCAGCAGTACCGAGGGGGGGAAAAACTATGGCTACACCTTC
TRBJ1-2,NA,TRBV12-3/TRBV12-4,TRBD1,CASSRQGKGGYTF,TGTGCCAGCAGTCGACAGGGGAAGGGTGGCTACACCTTC
TRBJ2-7,NA,TRBV5-1,TRBD1,CASSPFNSGLTGGYEQYF,TGCGCCAGCAGCCCCTTTAATTCCGGCCTGACAGGGGGCTACGAGCAGTACTTC
TRBJ1-1,once,TRBV10-3,TRBD1,CAISEGLTGGRPTEAFF,TGTGCCATCAGTGAAGGGTTAACAGGGGGGCGACCAACTGAAGCTTTCTTT
TRBJ2-3,NA,TRBV6-6,TRBD1,CASNRDSSTDTQYF,TGTGCCAGCAACAGGGACAGTAGCACAGATACGCAGTATTTT
TRBJ1-1,few,TRBV6-2/TRBV6-3,NA,CASSRGLNTEAFF,TGTGCCAGCAGTAGGGGGTTGAACACTGAAGCTTTCTTT
TRBJ2-1,NA,TRBV21-1,NA,CASSSRDRGPGPDEQFF,TGTGCCAGCAGCAGCCGGGACAGGGGCCCCGGTCCGGATGAGCAGTTCTTC
TRBJ2-2,once,TRBV4-2,TRBD1,CASRPPGTGFPGELFF,TGTGCCAGCAGACCCCCCGGGACAGGGTTCCCCGGGGAGCTGTTTTTT
TRBJ2-1,NA,TRBV10-3,NA,CAISDPPGSNEQFF,TGTGCCATCAGTGACCCCCCTGGGAGCAATGAGCAGTTCTTC
TRBJ1-5,once,TRBV10-3,NA,CAISESARDNQPQHF,TGTGCCATCAGTGAGTCGGCCAGGGACAATCAGCCCCAGCATTTT
TRBJ2-3,NA,TRBV7-8,TRBD2,CASRGEAGGTTDTQYF,TGTGCCAGCAGGGGAGAGGCGGGAGGTACTACAGATACGCAGTATTTT
TRBJ2-1,NA,TRBV19,NA,CASRYRTYNEQFF,TGTGCCAGTAGGTACAGAACCTACAATGAGCAGTTCTTC
TRBJ2-7,once,TRBV6-5,NA,CASSPYVTSNSEQYF,TGTGCCAGCAGCCCCTACGTTACTTCCAACTCCGAGCAGTACTTC
TRBJ2-2,few,TRBV6-5,TRBD1,CASGRGYETGELFF,TGTGCCAGCGGCAGGGGGTATGAGACCGGGGAGCTGTTTTTT
TRBJ1-2,NA,TRBV9,NA,CASSVGREGHIYGYTF,TGTGCCAGCAGCGTAGGGCGGGAGGGACATATCTATGGCTACACCTTC
TRBJ1-5,NA,TRBV7-2,NA,CASSLAPGNQPQHF,TGTGCCAGCAGCCTTGCTCCGGGCAATCAGCCCCAGCATTTT
TRBJ1-6,NA,TRBV15,TRBD1,CATSRQGRNSPLHF,TGTGCCACTAGTCGACAGGGCAGAAATTCACCCCTCCACTTT
TRBJ1-1,NA,TRBV19,NA,CASSIPGGGNTEAFF,TGTGCCAGTAGTATCCCCGGGGGGGGTAACACTGAAGCTTTCTTT
TRBJ1-5,NA,TRBV5-1,TRBD1,CASSPGTGGASNQPQHF,TGCGCCAGCAGCCCTGGGACAGGGGGAGCTAGCAATCAGCCCCAGCATTTT
TRBJ1-2,NA,TRBV7-2,NA,CASSAGWAYGYTF,TGTGCCAGCAGCGCAGGGTGGGCCTATGGCTACACCTTC
TRBJ1-6,NA,TRBV5-1,TRBD1,CASSLGRTGNSPLHF,TGCGCCAGCAGCTTGGGTCGGACAGGAAATTCACCCCTCCACTTT
TRBJ2-1,NA,TRBV5-1,TRBD2,CASSTTSGSWEQFF,TGCGCCAGCAGCACTACTAGCGGGAGTTGGGAGCAGTTCTTC
TRBJ1-4,NA,TRBV11-2,NA,CASSWANEKLFF,TGTGCCAGCAGCTGGGCGAATGAAAAACTGTTTTTT
TRBJ2-7,NA,TRBV4-2,NA,CASSQERFYEQYF,TGTGCCAGCAGCCAAGAACGGTTCTACGAGCAGTACTTC
TRBJ1-3,NA,TRBV7-6,TRBD1,CASSQTGPGNTIYF,TGTGCCAGCAGCCAGACAGGGCCTGGAAACACCATATATTTT
TRBJ2-1,NA,TRBV5-1,NA,CASSPHLTSSYNEQFF,TGCGCCAGCAGCCCCCACCTGACTAGCTCCTACAATGAGCAGTTCTTC
TRBJ2-1,NA,TRBV19,TRBD2,CASSISGLAGARGTEQFF,TGTGCCAGTAGTATCTCCGGACTAGCGGGAGCTAGGGGAACTGAGCAGTTCTTC
TRBJ1-6,NA,TRBV19,NA,CASTPGQTANSPLHF,TGTGCCAGTACCCCTGGACAGACAGCTAATTCACCCCTCCACTTT
TRBJ2-3,NA,TRBV6-2/TRBV6-3,TRBD2,CASSLILAGHTQYF,TGTGCCAGCAGTCTCATACTAGCGGGACATACGCAGTATTTT
TRBJ1-4,few,TRBV18,TRBD1,CASSRTGGEKLFF,TGTGCCAGCTCACGCACAGGGGGCGAAAAACTGTTTTTT
TRBJ1-5,NA,TRBV6-2/TRBV6-3,NA,CASSKVGNQLQHF,TGTGCCAGCAGTAAGGTCGGGAATCAGCTCCAGCATTTT
TRBJ2-3,NA,TRBV5-5,NA,CASSLDDRQGTDTQYF,TGTGCCAGCAGCTTGGATGATCGACAGGGCACAGATACGCAGTATTTT
TRBJ2-1,NA,TRBV27,TRBD2,CASSLILSVAGESGEQFF,TGTGCCAGCAGTTTAATCTTGAGTGTAGCGGGAGAATCAGGTGAGCAGTTCTTC
TRBJ1-2,NA,TRBV2,NA,CASSEQGTNGYTF,TGTGCCAGCAGTGAACAGGGGACGAATGGCTACACCTTC
TRBJ1-5,NA,TRBV2,TRBD1,CASLLQGDQPQHF,TGTGCCAGCCTACTGCAGGGGGATCAGCCCCAGCATTTT
TRBJ2-7,few,TRBV3-1/TRBV3-2,NA,CASSQNWDRGNEQYF,TGTGCCAGCAGCCAAAACTGGGATAGAGGGAACGAGCAGTACTTC
TRBJ2-7,NA,TRBV5-1,TRBD1,CASSHGDSTPYEQYF,TGCGCCAGCAGCCACGGGGACAGTACCCCCTACGAGCAGTACTTC
TRBJ2-7,NA,TRBV5-1,NA,CASSSKPGTIPYEQYF,TGCGCCAGCAGCTCCAAACCCGGGACAATTCCCTACGAGCAGTACTTC
TRBJ2-1,NA,TRBV5-1,TRBD1,CASSRQGEINEQFF,TGCGCCAGCAGTAGACAGGGGGAAATCAATGAGCAGTTCTTC
TRBJ1-2,NA,TRBV7-2,NA,CASSLNRPGGYTF,TGTGCCAGCAGCTTAAATCGGCCGGGTGGCTACACCTTC